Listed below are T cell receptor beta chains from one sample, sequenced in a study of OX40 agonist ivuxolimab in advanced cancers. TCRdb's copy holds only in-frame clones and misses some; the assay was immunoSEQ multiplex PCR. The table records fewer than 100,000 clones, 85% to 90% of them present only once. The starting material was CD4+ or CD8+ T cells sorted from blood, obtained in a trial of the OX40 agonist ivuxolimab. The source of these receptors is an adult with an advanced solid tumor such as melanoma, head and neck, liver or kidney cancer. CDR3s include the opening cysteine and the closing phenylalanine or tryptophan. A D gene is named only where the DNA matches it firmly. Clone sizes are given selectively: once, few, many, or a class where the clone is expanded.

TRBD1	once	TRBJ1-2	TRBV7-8	CASSWGQGNYGYTF	TGTGCCAGCAGCTGGGGACAGGGGAACTATGGCTACACCTTC
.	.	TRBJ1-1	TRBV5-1	CASSLPARGTEAFF	TGCGCCAGCAGCTTGCCGGCGCGGGGCACTGAAGCTTTCTTT
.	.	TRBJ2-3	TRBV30	CAWSVRRGSGDTQYF	TGTGCCTGGAGTGTACGGAGGGGTTCAGGGGATACGCAGTATTTT
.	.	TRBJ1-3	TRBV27	CASSSNLHLGRNTIYF	TGTGCCAGCAGTTCAAATCTTCACCTGGGAAGAAACACCATATATTTT
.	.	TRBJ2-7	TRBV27	CASSPRDGEQYF	TGTGCCAGCAGTCCCCGCGATGGCGAGCAGTACTTC
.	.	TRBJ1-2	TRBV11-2	CASSLNVGTAYGYTF	TGTGCCAGCAGCTTAAATGTCGGCACCGCCTATGGCTACACCTTC
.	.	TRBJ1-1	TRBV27	CASSLYGQGLPEAFF	TGTGCCAGCAGTTTATATGGGCAGGGACTTCCTGAAGCTTTCTTT
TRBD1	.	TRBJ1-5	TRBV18	CASSPDRGQGDQPQHF	TGTGCCAGCTCACCTGACCGCGGGCAGGGGGATCAGCCCCAGCATTTT
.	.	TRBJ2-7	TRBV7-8	CASSLSPNYEQYF	TGTGCCAGCAGCTTAAGCCCGAACTACGAGCAGTACTTC
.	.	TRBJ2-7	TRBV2	CASNTGLGDEQYF	TGTGCCAGCAATACGGGGCTGGGAGACGAGCAGTACTTC
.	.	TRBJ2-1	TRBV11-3	CASSLVGKNEQFF	TGTGCCAGCAGCTTAGTCGGGAAGAATGAGCAGTTCTTC
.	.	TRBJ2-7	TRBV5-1	CASSRRETVEQYF	TGCGCCAGCAGCCGAAGGGAAACGGTCGAGCAGTACTTC
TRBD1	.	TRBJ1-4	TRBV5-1	CASSSSGGPNEKLFF	TGCGCCAGCAGCTCCTCAGGGGGTCCTAATGAAAAACTGTTTTTT
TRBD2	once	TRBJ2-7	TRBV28	CASSSHRLAWYEQYF	TGTGCCAGCAGTTCCCACCGACTAGCATGGTACGAGCAGTACTTC
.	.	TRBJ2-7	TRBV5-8	CASSLGGTYEQYF	TGTGCCAGCAGCTTGGGGGGGACCTACGAGCAGTACTTC
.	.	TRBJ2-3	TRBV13	CASSPRGRDGTQYF	TGTGCCAGCAGCCCCCGAGGGCGGGACGGTACGCAGTATTTT
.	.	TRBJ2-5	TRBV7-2	CASTPGTPEETQYF	TGTGCCAGCACCCCCGGGACGCCCGAGGAGACCCAGTACTTC
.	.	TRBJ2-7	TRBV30	CAWELGGGDYEQYF	TGTGCCTGGGAATTAGGGGGAGGGGACTACGAGCAGTACTTC
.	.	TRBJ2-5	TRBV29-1	CSVEGQQETQYF	TGCAGCGTTGAAGGACAGCAAGAGACCCAGTACTTC
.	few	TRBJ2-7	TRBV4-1	CASSQGGGTGGSYEQYF	TGCGCCAGCAGCCAAGGGGGGGGGACAGGAGGGTCCTACGAGCAGTACTTC
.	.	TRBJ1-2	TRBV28	CASGNPRAVQNYGYTF	TGTGCCAGCGGAAACCCTCGGGCAGTCCAGAACTATGGCTACACCTTC
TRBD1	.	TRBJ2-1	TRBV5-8	CASSLTGDSYNEQFF	TGTGCCAGCAGCTTGACAGGGGACTCCTACAATGAGCAGTTCTTC
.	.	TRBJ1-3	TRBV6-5	CASSREISGNTIYF	TGTGCCAGCAGTCGAGAGATCTCTGGAAACACCATATATTTT
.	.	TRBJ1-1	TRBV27	CASSRLSGVRTEAFF	TGTGCCAGCAGCCGACTTTCAGGGGTTAGAACTGAAGCTTTCTTT
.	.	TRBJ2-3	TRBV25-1	CASSESESSTDTQYF	TGTGCCAGCAGTGAATCAGAGTCTAGCACAGATACGCAGTATTTT
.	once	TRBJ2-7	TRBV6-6	CASSYVQGPYEQYF	TGTGCCAGCAGTTACGTACAGGGACCCTATGAGCAGTACTTC
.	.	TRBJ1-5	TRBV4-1	CASSQDLDQPQHF	TGCGCCAGCAGCCAAGATCTGGATCAGCCCCAGCATTTT
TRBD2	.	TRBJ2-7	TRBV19	CASKWTSGNSYEQYF	TGTGCCAGTAAATGGACTAGCGGAAACTCCTACGAGCAGTACTTC
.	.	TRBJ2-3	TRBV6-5	CASSSSTDTQYF	TGTGCCAGCAGTTCGTCCACAGATACGCAGTATTTT
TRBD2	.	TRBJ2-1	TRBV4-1	CASSQAGLAGENEQFF	TGCGCCAGCAGCCAGGCAGGACTAGCGGGAGAGAATGAGCAGTTCTTC
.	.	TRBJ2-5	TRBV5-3	CARTIHREGETQYF	TGTGCCAGAACTATTCACAGGGAGGGAGAGACCCAGTACTTC
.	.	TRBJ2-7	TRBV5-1	CASSTGHLSYEQYF	TGCGCCAGCAGTACGGGACACCTCTCCTACGAGCAGTACTTC